The clone carrying this TCR beta chain was found many times. Only in-frame clones appear in the TCRdb table, and some are missing; sequencing was by immunoSEQ multiplex PCR. Of over 200,000 clones in the sample, 80% to 90% were seen once. These data originate in a study of blood T cell repertoires in COVID-19. Germline CDR1 SGHTA, CDR2 FQGNSA. This CDR3 is 14 amino acids long. The ends lost 4 bases at V and 4 bases at J; junction bases unmatched: 6. Sequencing was carried out using peripheral blood. The V gene is TRBV7-2, the J gene TRBJ2-7, with TRBD1 matching over 8 bases. The sequence was obtained from a man older than 75 with acute or convalescent COVID-19. The CDR3: CASSWTGIIYEQYF. CDR3 DNA sequence: TGTGCCAGCAGCTGGACAGGGATAATTTACGAGCAGTACTTC.